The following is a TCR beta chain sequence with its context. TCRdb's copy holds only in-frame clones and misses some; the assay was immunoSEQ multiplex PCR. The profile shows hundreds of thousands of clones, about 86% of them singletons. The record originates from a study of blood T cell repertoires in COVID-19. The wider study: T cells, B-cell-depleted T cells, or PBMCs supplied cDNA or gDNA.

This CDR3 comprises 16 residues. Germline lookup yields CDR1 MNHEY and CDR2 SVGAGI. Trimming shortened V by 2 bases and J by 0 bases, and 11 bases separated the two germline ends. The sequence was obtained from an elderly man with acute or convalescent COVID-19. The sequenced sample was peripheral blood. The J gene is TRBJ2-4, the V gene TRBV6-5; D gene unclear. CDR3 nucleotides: TGTGCCAGCAGTTACGCGACAAGCCTAGCCAAAAACATTCAGTACTTC. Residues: CASSYATSLAKNIQYF.